Below are 4 T cell receptor beta chains sequenced from a single sample in a study of neoadjuvant anti-PD-1 for oral cavity cancer. The method was immunoSEQ multiplex PCR; TCRdb's version includes in-frame clones alone and lacks a portion of them. This table holds 60,000 to 75,000 clones, roughly 84% found once. The specimen was PBMCs, collected before nivolumab (anti-PD-1) treatment. The source of these receptors is a person aged 40 to 85 with oral cavity squamous cell carcinoma.

Only one count was recorded for this clone. The chain recombines TRBV23-1 with TRBJ1-2; 7 positions match TRBD1. TRBV23-1 is classed as an ORF, of uncertain function. The CDR3 is made up of 20 amino acids. J was trimmed by 9 bases and V by 0 bases; bases with no gene match: 25. The DNA of the CDR3 is TGCGCCAGCAGTCAATCGTTCAGAAACGTCAGTGCAGGGGGAAGTATTTGCTACACCTTC. Its translation is CASSQSFRNVSAGGSICYTF.

This chain joins TRBV4-2 and TRBJ2-5; 9 bases align to TRBD2. The germline CDR1 and CDR2 sequences are LGHNA and YNFKEQ. The CDR3 has 22 amino acids. V lost 2 bases and J lost 2; bases outside the gene matches: 24. For the CDR3, the DNA is TGTGCCAGCAGCCAATCTACCTCCCAGGTGGCGGGGGGGCCACAGGGTCAAGAGACCCAGTACTTC. Amino acids: CASSQSTSQVAGGPQGQETQYF.

This clone was detected once. V is TRBV19 and J is TRBJ2-1; 7 nucleotides line up with TRBD1. J lost 7 bases, V lost 2 bases, and 2 bases had no gene match. The CDR3 spans 13 residues. Per germline, CDR1 LNHDA and CDR2 SQIVND (reference sequence). CDR3 sequence (DNA): TGTGCCAGTAGTATAACAGGGGCAAATGAGCAGTTCTTC. It is translated as CASSITGANEQFF.

The chain employs TRBV15 and TRBJ1-1; D not resolved. Germline V lookup: CDR1 LNHNV, CDR2 YYDKDF (reference sequence). The V end lost 4 bases, the J end lost 0 bases, and 9 bases lay between the germline ends. The CDR3 is made up of 14 amino acids. In DNA form, the CDR3 reads TGTGCCACCAGCACACGGGGATTGAACACTGAAGCTTTCTTT. The encoded protein is CATSTRGLNTEAFF.